The clone carrying this TCR beta chain was recorded many times. The antigen is undetermined. The CDR3 extends over 15 amino acids. The V segment lost 1 base and the J segment 5 bases; nucleotides outside the gene matches: 6. Per the germline V gene, CDR1 is KGHSH and CDR2 is LQKENI. Using two-round multiplex PCR, the authors amplified TCR beta CDR3 from genomic DNA. For every TRBV and TRBJ gene, a specific primer was used in first-round PCR. MiXCR, applied by TCRdb to the multiplex PCR reads, yields one record per CDR3 protein. This sample has around 56,000 distinct CDR3 sequences, with 26% found just once. This sample is part of a study of prognosis after radiotherapy for stage I lung cancer. Study results and limitations: Post-therapy Shannon entropy was lower in patients developing distant metastases following stereotactic body radiation therapy.

Peripheral venous blood was drawn in approximately 5.7-milliliter volumes, with a draw taken at each of two separate time points. V gene TRBV18 combines with J gene TRBJ2-5, with TRBD1 identical over 8 bases. This specimen was PBMCs, taken before or after stereotactic body radiation therapy (not recorded which). This receptor was obtained from a donor aged 50 or older with non-small cell lung cancer. CDR3 residues: CASSPLQGAVETQYF. As DNA, the CDR3 is TGTGCCAGCTCACCACTCCAGGGGGCCGTCGAGACCCAGTACTTC.